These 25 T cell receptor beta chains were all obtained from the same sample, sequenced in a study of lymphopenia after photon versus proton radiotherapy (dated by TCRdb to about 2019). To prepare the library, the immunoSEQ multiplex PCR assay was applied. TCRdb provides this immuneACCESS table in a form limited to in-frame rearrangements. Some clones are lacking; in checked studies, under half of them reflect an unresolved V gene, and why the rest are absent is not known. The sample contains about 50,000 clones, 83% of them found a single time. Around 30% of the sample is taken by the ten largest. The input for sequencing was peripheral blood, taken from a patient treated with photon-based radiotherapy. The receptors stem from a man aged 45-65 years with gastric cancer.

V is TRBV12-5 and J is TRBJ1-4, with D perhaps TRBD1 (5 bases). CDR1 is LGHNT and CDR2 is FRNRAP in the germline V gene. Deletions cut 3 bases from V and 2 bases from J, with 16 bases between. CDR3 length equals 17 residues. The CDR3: CASGFLHPGSTNEKLFF. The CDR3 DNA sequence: TGTGCTAGTGGTTTTCTCCACCCAGGGTCGACTAATGAAAAACTGTTTTTT.

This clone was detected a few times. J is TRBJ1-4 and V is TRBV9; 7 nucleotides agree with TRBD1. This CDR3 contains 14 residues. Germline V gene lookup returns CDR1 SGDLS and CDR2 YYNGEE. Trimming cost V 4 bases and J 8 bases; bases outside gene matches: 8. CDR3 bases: TGTGCCAGCAGCCAGGGGGGGTTTGGCGAAAAACTGTTTTTT. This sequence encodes CASSQGGFGEKLFF.

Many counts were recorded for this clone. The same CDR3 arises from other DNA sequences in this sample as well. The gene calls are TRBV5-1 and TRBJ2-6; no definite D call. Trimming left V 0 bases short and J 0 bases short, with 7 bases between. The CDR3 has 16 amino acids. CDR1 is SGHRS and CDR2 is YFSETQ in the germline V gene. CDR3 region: CASSLDSPSGANVLTF. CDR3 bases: TGCGCCAGCAGCTTGGACAGTCCCTCTGGGGCCAACGTCCTGACTTTC. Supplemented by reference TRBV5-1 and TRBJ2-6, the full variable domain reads KAGVTQTPRYLIKTRGQQVTLSCSPISGHRSVSWYQQTPGQGLQFLFEYFSETQRNKGNFPGRFSGRQFSNSRSEMNVSTLELGDSALYLCASSLDSPSGANVLTFGAGSRLTVL.

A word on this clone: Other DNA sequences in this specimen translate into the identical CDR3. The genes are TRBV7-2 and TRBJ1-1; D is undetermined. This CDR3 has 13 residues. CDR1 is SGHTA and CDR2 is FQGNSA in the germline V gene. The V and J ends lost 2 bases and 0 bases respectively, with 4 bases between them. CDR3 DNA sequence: TGTGCCAGCAGCTTATCGGTGAACACTGAAGCTTTCTTT. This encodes CASSLSVNTEAFF. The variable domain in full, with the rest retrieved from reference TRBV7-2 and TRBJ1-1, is GAGVSQSPSNKVTEKGKDVELRCDPISGHTALYWYRQSLGQGLEFLIYFQGNSAPDKSGLPSDRFSAERTGGSVSTLTIQRTQQEDSAVYLCASSLSVNTEAFFGQGTRLTVV.

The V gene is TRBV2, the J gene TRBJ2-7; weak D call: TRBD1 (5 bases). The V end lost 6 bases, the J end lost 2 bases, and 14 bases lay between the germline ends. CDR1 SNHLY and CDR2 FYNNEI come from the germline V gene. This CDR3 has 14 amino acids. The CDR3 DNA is TGTGCCAGCAGGGAGACAGAGCTACCCTACGAGCAGTACTTC. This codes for CASRETELPYEQYF.

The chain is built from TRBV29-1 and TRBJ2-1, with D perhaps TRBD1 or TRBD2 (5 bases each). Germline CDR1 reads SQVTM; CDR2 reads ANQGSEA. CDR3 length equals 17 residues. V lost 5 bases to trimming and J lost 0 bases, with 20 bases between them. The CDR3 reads CSVSRDPPLGSYNEQFF. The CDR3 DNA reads TGCAGCGTTAGCCGGGACCCTCCATTGGGCTCCTACAATGAGCAGTTCTTC.

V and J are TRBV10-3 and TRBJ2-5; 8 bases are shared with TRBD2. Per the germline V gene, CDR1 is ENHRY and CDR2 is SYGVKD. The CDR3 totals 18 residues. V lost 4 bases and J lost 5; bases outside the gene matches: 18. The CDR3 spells CAISAWWAGGRTGETQYF. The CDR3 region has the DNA TGTGCCATCAGTGCCTGGTGGGCAGGCGGGAGGACGGGGGAGACCCAGTACTTC.

The CDR3 coding sequence is TGTGCCAGCAGCGACGCCTGGGGGGGCCAGTACTTC. Translated, it gives CASSDAWGGQYF. The V and J genes are TRBV9 and TRBJ2-7, with D possibly TRBD2 on 7 matching bases. Per the germline V gene, CDR1 is SGDLS and CDR2 is YYNGEE. The CDR3 runs to 12 residues. Trimming left V 3 bases short and J 10 bases short, with 14 bases between.

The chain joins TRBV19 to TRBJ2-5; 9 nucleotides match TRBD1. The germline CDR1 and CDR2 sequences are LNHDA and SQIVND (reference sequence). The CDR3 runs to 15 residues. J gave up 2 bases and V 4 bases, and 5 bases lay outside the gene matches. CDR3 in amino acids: CASSTGQGPQETQYF. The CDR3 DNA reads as TGTGCCAGTAGTACGGGACAGGGACCTCAAGAGACCCAGTACTTC.

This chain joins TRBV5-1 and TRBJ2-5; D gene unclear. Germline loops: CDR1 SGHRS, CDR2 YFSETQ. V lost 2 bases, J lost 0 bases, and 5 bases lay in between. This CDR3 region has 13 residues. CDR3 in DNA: TGCGCCAGCAGCTTAGCCAACCAAGAGACCCAGTACTTC. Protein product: CASSLANQETQYF.

For the CDR3, the DNA is TGTGCCTGGAGTTTGGCACCCGGAGGCACTGAAGCTTTCTTT. Protein sequence: CAWSLAPGGTEAFF. The chain is built from TRBV30 and TRBJ1-1; D is unresolved. Per the germline V gene, CDR1 is GTSNPN and CDR2 is SVGIG (reference sequence). The CDR3 runs 14 residues. The V end was cut by 2 bases, the J end by 4 bases, with 14 bases between. Based on the CDR3 plus reference TRBV30 and TRBJ1-1, the full variable domain is SQTIHQWPATLVQPVGSPLSLECTVEGTSNPNLYWYRQAAGRGLQLLFYSVGIGQISSEVPQNLSASRPQDRQFILSSKKLLLSDSGFYLCAWSLAPGGTEAFFGQGTRLTVV.

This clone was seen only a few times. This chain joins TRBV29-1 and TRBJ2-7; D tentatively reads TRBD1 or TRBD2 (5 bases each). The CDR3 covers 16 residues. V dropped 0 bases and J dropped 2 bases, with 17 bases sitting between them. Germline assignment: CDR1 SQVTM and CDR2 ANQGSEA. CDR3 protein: CSVEDGRDGNPYEQYF. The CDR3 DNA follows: TGCAGCGTTGAAGATGGTCGGGACGGAAATCCCTACGAGCAGTACTTC.

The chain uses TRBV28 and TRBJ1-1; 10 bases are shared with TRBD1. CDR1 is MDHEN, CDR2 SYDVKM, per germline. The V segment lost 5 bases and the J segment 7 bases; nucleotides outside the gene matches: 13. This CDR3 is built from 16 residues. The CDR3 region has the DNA TGTGCCAGCAGTACCCGACAGGGGGCCTCAACAGGTGAAGCTTTCTTT. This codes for CASSTRQGASTGEAFF.

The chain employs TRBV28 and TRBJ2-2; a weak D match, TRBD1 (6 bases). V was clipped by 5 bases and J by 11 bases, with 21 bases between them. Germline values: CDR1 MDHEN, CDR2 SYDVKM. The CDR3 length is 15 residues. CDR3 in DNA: TGTGCCAGCAGTATTGCCGGGACACCTACCGAAGAGCTGTTTTTT. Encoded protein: CASSIAGTPTEELFF. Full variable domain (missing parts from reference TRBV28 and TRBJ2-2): DVKVTQSSRYLVKRTGEKVFLECVQDMDHENMFWYRQDPGLGLRLIYFSYDVKMKEKGDIPEGYSVSREKKERFSLILESASTNQTSMYLCASSIAGTPTEELFFGEGSRLTVL.

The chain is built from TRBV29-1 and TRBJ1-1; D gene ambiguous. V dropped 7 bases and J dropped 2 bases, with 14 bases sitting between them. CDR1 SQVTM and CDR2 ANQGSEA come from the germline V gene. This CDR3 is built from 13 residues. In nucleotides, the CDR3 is TGCAGCGCTTGTTGGGGTTGCAACACTGAAGCTTTCTTT. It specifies CSACWGCNTEAFF.

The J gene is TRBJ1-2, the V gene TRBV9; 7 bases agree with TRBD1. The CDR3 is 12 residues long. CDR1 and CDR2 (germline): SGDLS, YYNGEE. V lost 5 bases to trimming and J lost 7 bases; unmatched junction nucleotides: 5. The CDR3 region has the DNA TGTGCCAGCAGGTCAGGGGGACCTGGCTACACCTTC. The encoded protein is CASRSGGPGYTF.

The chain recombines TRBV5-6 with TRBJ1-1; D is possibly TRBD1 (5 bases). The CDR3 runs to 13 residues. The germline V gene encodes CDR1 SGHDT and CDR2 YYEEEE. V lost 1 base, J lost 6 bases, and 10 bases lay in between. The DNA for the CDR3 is TGTGCCAGCAGCTTGTCTGGGGCCCCTGAAGCTTTCTTT. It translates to CASSLSGAPEAFF.

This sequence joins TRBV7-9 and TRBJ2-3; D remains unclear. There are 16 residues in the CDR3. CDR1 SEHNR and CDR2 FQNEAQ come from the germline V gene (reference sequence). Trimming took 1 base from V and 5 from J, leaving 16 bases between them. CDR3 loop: CASSLEGLLDGDTQYF. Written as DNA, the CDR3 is TGTGCCAGCAGCTTAGAAGGGTTACTTGATGGAGATACGCAGTATTTT.

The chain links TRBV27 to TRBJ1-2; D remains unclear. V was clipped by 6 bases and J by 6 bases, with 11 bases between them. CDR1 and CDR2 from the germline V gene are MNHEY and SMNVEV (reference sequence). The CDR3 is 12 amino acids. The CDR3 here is CASSPGRDGYTF. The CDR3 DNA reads TGTGCCAGCAGCCCCGGGAGGGATGGCTACACCTTC.

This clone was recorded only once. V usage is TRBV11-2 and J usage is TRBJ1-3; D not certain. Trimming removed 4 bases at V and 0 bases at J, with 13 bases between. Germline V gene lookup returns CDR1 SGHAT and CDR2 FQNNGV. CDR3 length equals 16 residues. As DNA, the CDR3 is TGTGCCAGCAGCTCGACGGGCGGGAGCTCTGGAAACACCATATATTTT. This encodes CASSSTGGSSGNTIYF.

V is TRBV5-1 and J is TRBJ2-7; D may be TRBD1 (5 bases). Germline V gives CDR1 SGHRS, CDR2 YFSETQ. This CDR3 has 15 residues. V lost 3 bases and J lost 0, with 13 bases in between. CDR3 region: CASSSFPGISYEQYF. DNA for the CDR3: TGCGCCAGCAGCTCCTTCCCAGGGATCTCCTACGAGCAGTACTTC.

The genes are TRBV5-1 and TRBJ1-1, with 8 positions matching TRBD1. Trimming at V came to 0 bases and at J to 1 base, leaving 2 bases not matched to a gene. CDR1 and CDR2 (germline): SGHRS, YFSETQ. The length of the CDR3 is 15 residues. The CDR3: CASSLVGQGNTEAFF. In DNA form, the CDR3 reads TGCGCCAGCAGCTTGGTAGGACAGGGGAACACTGAAGCTTTCTTT.

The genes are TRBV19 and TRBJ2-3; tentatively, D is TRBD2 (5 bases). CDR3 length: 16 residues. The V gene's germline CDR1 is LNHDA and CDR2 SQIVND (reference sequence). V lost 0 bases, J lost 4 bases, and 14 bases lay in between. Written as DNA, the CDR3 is TGTGCCAGTAGTATAGATCCTAGCTTCCCCCCAGATACGCAGTATTTT. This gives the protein CASSIDPSFPPDTQYF.

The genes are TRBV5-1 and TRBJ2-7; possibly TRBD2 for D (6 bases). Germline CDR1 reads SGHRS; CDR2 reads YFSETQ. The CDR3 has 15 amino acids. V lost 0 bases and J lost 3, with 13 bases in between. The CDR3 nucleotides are TGCGCCAGCAGCTTGGAGCCGGGCGGGGACTACGAGCAGTACTTC. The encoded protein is CASSLEPGGDYEQYF.

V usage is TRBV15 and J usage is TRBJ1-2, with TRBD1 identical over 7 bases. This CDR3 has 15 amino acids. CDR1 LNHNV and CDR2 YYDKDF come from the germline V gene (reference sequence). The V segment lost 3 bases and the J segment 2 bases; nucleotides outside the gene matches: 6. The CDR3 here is CATSRDPGQNYGYTF. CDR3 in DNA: TGTGCCACCAGCAGGGATCCGGGACAGAACTATGGCTACACCTTC.